Below, 9 T cell receptor beta chains from the same sample are listed, as sequenced in a study of blood T cell repertoires in COVID-19. TCRdb's copy holds only in-frame clones and misses some; the assay was immunoSEQ multiplex PCR. The sample gives fewer than 100,000 clones, just under 90% of which show up once; over 15% is in the top ten. The sample comprised peripheral blood. Receptors originate from a human donor in a cohort sampled during active COVID-19.

A single count supports this clone. The V gene is TRBV6-6, the J gene TRBJ2-1; 7 bases line up with TRBD2. The CDR3 covers 15 residues. The J segment lost 6 bases and the V segment lost 5 bases, leaving 10 bases of the junction unmatched. From germline, CDR1 is MNHNY and CDR2 SVGAGI (reference sequence). In DNA, the CDR3 is TGTGCCAGCAGTACCGGGACTACTTCATCCAATGAGCAGTTCTTC. This sequence encodes CASSTGTTSSNEQFF.

This clone has only a few counts. The chain combines TRBV10-1 with TRBJ1-2; possibly TRBD1 for D (6 bases). V shed 2 bases and J shed 8 bases, with 6 bases lying between them. The germline gives CDR1 WNHNN, CDR2 SYGVQD (reference sequence). The CDR3 is 11 amino acids. The CDR3 here is CASSERGGYTF. The CDR3 region has the DNA TGCGCCAGCAGTGAGAGGGGGGGCTACACCTTC.

The chain uses TRBV19 and TRBJ1-1; 9 nucleotides line up with TRBD1. CDR3 length: 15 residues. Per the germline V gene, CDR1 is LNHDA and CDR2 is SQIVND (reference sequence). V lost 6 bases to trimming and J lost 3 bases; unmatched junction nucleotides: 8. CDR3 in DNA: TGTGCCAGTAGATATGGGGACAGGGTGGACACTGAAGCTTTCTTT. This translates into CASRYGDRVDTEAFF.

This chain joins TRBV19 and TRBJ2-2; weak D call: TRBD2 (6 bases). Germline loops: CDR1 LNHDA, CDR2 SQIVND (reference sequence). CDR3 length: 14 amino acids. V lost 10 bases, J lost 4 bases, and 16 bases lay in between. CDR3 protein: CATTSFEGTGELFF. The CDR3 DNA is TGTGCCACGACTAGTTTCGAGGGCACCGGGGAGCTGTTTTTT.

The genes are TRBV19 and TRBJ2-1; 9 bases map to TRBD2. J was trimmed by 8 bases and V by 3 bases; bases with no gene match: 5. CDR1 and CDR2 (germline): LNHDA, SQIVND (reference sequence). This CDR3 is 14 amino acids long. As DNA, the CDR3 is TGTGCCAGTAGTATGGTAGCGGGAGTGGATGAGCAGTTCTTC. It codes for CASSMVAGVDEQFF.

The rearrangement links TRBV10-3 to TRBJ1-1; D not certain. The CDR3 totals 13 residues. With 4 bases removed from V and 1 base from J, the gap between germline ends came to 7 bases. Germline V gives CDR1 ENHRY, CDR2 SYGVKD. CDR3 amino acids: CAISASENTEAFF. As DNA, the CDR3 is TGTGCCATCAGTGCTTCAGAGAACACTGAAGCTTTCTTT.

V gene TRBV7-6 combines with J gene TRBJ1-3; D not resolved. V lost 2 bases, J lost 0 bases, and 5 bases lay in between. Looked up from germline, CDR1 is SGHVS and CDR2 is FNYEAQ. CDR3 length equals 14 residues. CDR3 amino acids: CASSLTVSGNTIYF. CDR3 sequence (DNA): TGTGCCAGCAGCTTAACAGTCTCTGGAAACACCATATATTTT.

The chain is built from TRBV10-3 and TRBJ1-1; no clear D. Trimming removed 6 bases at V and 11 bases at J, with 19 bases between. CDR3 length: 13 residues. Germline lookup yields CDR1 ENHRY and CDR2 SYGVKD. The CDR3 loop is CAISGRGEGEAFF. CDR3 DNA: TGTGCCATCAGCGGTCGGGGAGAGGGTGAGGCTTTCTTT.

This CDR3 reads CASVRSPGNTIYF. The CDR3 DNA follows: TGTGCCAGCGTGAGGTCACCTGGAAACACCATATATTTT. The rearrangement joins TRBV12-3 or TRBV12-4 to TRBJ1-3; D gene unclear. The length of the CDR3 is 13 residues. The V end lost 8 bases, the J end lost 2 bases, and 10 bases lay between the germline ends.